These 5 T cell receptor beta chains were all obtained from the same sample, sequenced in a study of T-cell reconstitution after alpha-beta-depleted transplantation in children. A library of TCRbeta sequences, prepared with unique molecular identifiers, was generated. Each CDR3 protein is one row after TCRdb ran MiXCR on the PCR reads. The sample includes about 580,000 distinct CDR3 sequences, 23% of them seen just once. The source material was PBMCs, mostly from graft donor cells, sampled 360 days after TCRalphabeta/CD19-depleted stem cell transplant. These receptors were collected from a boy under two years old who had a stem cell transplant for acute myeloid leukemia, so the T cells may come from the graft donor.

The genes are TRBV5-4 and TRBJ1-1; D is undetermined. The CDR3 spans 16 residues. Trimming cost V 2 bases and J 0 bases, with 14 bases left between them. Germline-derived CDR1 and CDR2 are SGHNT and YYREEE (reference sequence). CDR3 amino acids: CASSLETDHLNTEAFF. The DNA of the CDR3 is TGTGCCAGCAGCTTAGAGACGGATCATTTGAACACTGAAGCTTTCTTT.

This clonotype was seen ten or more times. The rearrangement joins TRBV3-1 to TRBJ2-2; 7 nucleotides agree with TRBD2. Per the germline V gene, CDR1 is LGHDT and CDR2 is YNNKEL (reference sequence). V lost 0 bases, J lost 1 base, and 2 bases stayed unmatched. The CDR3 contains 16 residues. The CDR3 nucleotides read TGTGCCAGCAGCCAAGAAGGCGGGGGGAACACCGGGGAGCTGTTTTTT. Translation gives CASSQEGGGNTGELFF.

The CDR3 DNA is TGTGCCAGCAGTTACTCGTTTTCGGGGGCCTGGGATACGCAGTATTTT. Translated, it gives CASSYSFSGAWDTQYF. J is TRBJ2-3 and V is TRBV6-5; D possibly uses TRBD1 or TRBD2 (6 bases each). Per germline, CDR1 MNHEY and CDR2 SVGAGI. The V end was cut by 0 bases, the J end by 6 bases, with 16 bases between. The CDR3 sequence is 16 residues long.

This clonotype was recorded many times. J is TRBJ2-2 and V is TRBV18, with TRBD1 identical over 10 bases. Germline V gene sequence: CDR1 KGHSH, CDR2 LQKENI. The junction had 4 bases not matched to a gene; V was cut back by 2 bases and J by 1 base. The CDR3 loop spans 17 amino acids. The CDR3 loop reads CASSPRQGALNTGELFF. The CDR3 DNA reads TGTGCCAGCTCACCAAGACAGGGGGCCTTGAACACCGGGGAGCTGTTTTTT.

The gene calls are TRBV5-1 and TRBJ1-1; a weak D match, TRBD1 (6 bases). The germline V gene has CDR1 SGHRS and CDR2 YFSETQ. This CDR3 has 14 residues. Deletions cut 0 bases from V and 4 bases from J, with 10 bases between. The CDR3 nucleotides read TGCGCCAGCAGCTTGGAGGGGGGGCTCACTGAAGCTTTCTTT. Translating it yields CASSLEGGLTEAFF.